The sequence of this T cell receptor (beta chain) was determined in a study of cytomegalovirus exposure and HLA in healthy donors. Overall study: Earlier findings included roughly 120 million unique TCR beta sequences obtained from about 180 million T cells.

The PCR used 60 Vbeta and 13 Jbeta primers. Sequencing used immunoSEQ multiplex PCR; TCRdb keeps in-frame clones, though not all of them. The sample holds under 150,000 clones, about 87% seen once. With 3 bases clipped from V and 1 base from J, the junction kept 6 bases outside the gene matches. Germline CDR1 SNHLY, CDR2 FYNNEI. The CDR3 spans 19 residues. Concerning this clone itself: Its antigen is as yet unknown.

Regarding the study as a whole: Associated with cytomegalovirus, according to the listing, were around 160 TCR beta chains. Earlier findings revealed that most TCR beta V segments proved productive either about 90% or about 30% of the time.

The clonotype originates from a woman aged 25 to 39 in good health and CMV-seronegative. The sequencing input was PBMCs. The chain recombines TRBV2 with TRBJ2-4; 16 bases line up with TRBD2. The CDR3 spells CASSDGGLAGGQAKNIQYF. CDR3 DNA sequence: TGTGCCAGCAGTGACGGGGGACTAGCGGGGGGGCAGGCCAAAAACATTCAGTACTTC.